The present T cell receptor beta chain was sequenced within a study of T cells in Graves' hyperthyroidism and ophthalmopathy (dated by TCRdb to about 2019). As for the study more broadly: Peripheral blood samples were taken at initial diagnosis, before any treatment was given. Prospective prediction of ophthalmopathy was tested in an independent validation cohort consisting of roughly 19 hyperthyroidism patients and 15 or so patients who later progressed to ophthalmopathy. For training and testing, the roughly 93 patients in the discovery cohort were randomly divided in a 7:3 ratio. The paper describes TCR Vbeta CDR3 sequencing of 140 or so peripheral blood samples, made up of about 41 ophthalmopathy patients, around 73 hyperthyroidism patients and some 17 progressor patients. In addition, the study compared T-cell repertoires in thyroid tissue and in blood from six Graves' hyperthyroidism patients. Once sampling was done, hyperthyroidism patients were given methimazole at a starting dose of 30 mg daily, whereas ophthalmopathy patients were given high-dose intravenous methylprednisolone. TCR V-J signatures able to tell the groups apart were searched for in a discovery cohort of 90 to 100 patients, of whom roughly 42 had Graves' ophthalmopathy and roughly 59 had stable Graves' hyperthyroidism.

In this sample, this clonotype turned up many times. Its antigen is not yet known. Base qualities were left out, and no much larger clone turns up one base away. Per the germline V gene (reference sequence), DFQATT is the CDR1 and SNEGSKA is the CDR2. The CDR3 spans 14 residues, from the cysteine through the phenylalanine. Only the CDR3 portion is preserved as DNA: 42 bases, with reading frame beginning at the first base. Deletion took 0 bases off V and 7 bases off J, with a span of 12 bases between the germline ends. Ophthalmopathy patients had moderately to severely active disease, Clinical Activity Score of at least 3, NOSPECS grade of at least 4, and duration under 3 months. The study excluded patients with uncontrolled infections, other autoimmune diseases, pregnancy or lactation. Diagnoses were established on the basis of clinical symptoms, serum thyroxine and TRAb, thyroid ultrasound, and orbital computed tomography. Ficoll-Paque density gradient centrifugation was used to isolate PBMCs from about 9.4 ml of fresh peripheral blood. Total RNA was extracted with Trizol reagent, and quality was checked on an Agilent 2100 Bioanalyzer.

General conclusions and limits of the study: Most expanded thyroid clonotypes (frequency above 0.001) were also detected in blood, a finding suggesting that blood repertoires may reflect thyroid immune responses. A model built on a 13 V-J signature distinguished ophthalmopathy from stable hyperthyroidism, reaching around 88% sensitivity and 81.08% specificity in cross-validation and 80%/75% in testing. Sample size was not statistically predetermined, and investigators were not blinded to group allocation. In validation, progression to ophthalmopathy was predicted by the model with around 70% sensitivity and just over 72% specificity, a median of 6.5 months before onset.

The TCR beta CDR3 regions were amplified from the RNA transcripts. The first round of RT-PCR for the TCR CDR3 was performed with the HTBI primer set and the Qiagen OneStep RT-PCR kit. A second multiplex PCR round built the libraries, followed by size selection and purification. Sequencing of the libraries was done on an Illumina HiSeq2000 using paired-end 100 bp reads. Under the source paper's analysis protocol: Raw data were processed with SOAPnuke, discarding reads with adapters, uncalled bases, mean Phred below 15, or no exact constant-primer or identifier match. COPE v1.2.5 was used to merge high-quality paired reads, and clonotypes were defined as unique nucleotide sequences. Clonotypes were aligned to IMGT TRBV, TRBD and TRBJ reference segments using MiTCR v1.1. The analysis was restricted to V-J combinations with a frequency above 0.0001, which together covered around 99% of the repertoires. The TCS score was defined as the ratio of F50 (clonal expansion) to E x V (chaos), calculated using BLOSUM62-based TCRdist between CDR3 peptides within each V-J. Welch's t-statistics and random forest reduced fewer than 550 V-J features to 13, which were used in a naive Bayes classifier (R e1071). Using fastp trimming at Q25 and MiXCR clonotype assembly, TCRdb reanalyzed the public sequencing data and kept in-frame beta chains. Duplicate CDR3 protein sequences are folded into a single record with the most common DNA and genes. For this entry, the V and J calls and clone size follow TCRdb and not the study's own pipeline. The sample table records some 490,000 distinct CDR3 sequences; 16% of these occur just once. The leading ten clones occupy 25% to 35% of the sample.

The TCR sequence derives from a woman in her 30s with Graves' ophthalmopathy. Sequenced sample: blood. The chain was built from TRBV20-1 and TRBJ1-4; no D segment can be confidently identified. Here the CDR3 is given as CSARDLGIIEKLFF. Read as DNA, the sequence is TGCAGTGCTAGAGATCTCGGGATTATTGAAAAACTGTTTTTT.